These T cell receptor beta chains were read from a single sample in a study of shared clonotypes between healthy human individuals. Repertoires were generated with immunoSEQ multiplex PCR, while TCRdb's copy carries only in-frame clones and drops some. The table has about 960,000 clones, 70% to 85% seen once. Material: memory CD4+ T cells sorted from blood. The receptors were sampled from a man in his late teens or twenties in good health. Each CDR3 is given with its conserved first and last residue. D genes are given only for firm matches. Some rows have no size entry. The others give once, few or many, or a class for an expanded clone.

TRBD2,TRBV30,TRBJ2-5,NA,TGTGCCTGGAGTCCGCCTCGGCGGGAGTGGGAGACCCAGTACTTC,CAWSPPRREWETQYF
NA,TRBV7-2,TRBJ1-4,NA,TGTGCCAGCAGCTTAGCCCCGGGGGGCCATGAAAAACTGTTTTTT,CASSLAPGGHEKLFF
NA,TRBV7-8,TRBJ2-7,NA,TGTGCCAGCAGCCTGGGTTTAGTCGTCGACGAGCAGTACTTC,CASSLGLVVDEQYF
NA,TRBV18,TRBJ1-5,NA,TGTGCCAGCTCACCTGGCAGGGATCAGCCCCAGCATTTT,CASSPGRDQPQHF
TRBD1,TRBV5-1,TRBJ2-1,NA,TGCGCCAGCAGCCTGGGACAGTCCTACAATGAGCAGTTCTTC,CASSLGQSYNEQFF
NA,TRBV5-4,TRBJ2-3,NA,TGTGCCAGCAGCGTTGTGGGCACAGATACGCAGTATTTT,CASSVVGTDTQYF
NA,TRBV30,TRBJ1-1,NA,TGTGCCTGGAGCGGGGGCCGGAGCCCCGGGTTAACAGCTTTCTTT,CAWSGGRSPGLTAFF
NA,TRBV6-5,TRBJ2-1,NA,TGTGCCAGCAGTTACGGCAACCCCTCCTACAATGAGCAGTTCTTC,CASSYGNPSYNEQFF
TRBD1,TRBV7-9,TRBJ2-2,once,TGTGCCAGCAGCTCCCCCTCTGGGAGACAGGGGGCCACCGGGGAGCTGTTTTTT,CASSSPSGRQGATGELFF
TRBD2,TRBV7-9,TRBJ2-1,NA,TGTGCCAGCAGACTAGCGGGAGGTCACAATGAGCAGTTCTTC,CASRLAGGHNEQFF
NA,TRBV5-1,TRBJ2-4,NA,TGCGCCAGCAGCTTGGCCAGGAGACTAGTAGTGGCCAAAAACATTCAGTACTTC,CASSLARRLVVAKNIQYF
TRBD2,TRBV28,TRBJ2-7,NA,TGTGCCAGCAGTTTCCCCCTGGGGGCTAGCGGGGACTACGAGCAGTACTTC,CASSFPLGASGDYEQYF
NA,TRBV9,TRBJ1-1,NA,TGTGCCAGCAGCCCCCTTTGGGGGGCCTTCACTGAAGCTTTCTTT,CASSPLWGAFTEAFF
TRBD1,TRBV19,TRBJ2-6,NA,TGTGCCAGTCTTTCCGGGACAGGGGTCTCTGGGGCCAACGTCCTGACTTTC,CASLSGTGVSGANVLTF
NA,TRBV7-2,TRBJ1-5,once,TGTGCCAGCAGCTTATACGCGACCAGGGACAGCAATCAGCCCCAGCATTTT,CASSLYATRDSNQPQHF
TRBD1,TRBV30,TRBJ2-4,NA,TGTGCCTGGAGCAGCCAACAGGGGGACATTCAGTACTTC,CAWSSQQGDIQYF
NA,TRBV7-2,TRBJ2-7,NA,TGTGCCAGCAGCTCCGACTCTTCAGGGCGGGTCGAGCAGTACTTC,CASSSDSSGRVEQYF
TRBD2,TRBV11-2,TRBJ2-5,NA,TGTGCCAGCAGCTTCTCTAGCGGGGGGGAGGAGACCCAGTACTTC,CASSFSSGGEETQYF
TRBD2,TRBV6-5,TRBJ2-7,few,TGTGCCAGCAGGACACTAGCGGGAGCATCCGAGCAGTACTTC,CASRTLAGASEQYF
NA,TRBV7-9,TRBJ2-1,NA,TGTGCCAGCAGCTACCAGGACAGATACAATGAGCAGTTCTTC,CASSYQDRYNEQFF
TRBD1,TRBV25-1,TRBJ1-5,NA,TGTGCCAGCAGAGATCAGGGGGACAATCAGCCCCAGCATTTT,CASRDQGDNQPQHF
NA,TRBV6-1,TRBJ2-7,NA,TGTGCCAGCAGTGAACCCTTGGAGCAGTACTTC,CASSEPLEQYF
TRBD1,TRBV30,TRBJ1-5,few,TGTGCCTGGAGTGGGGACAGGAATCAGCCCCAGCATTTT,CAWSGDRNQPQHF
NA,TRBV28,TRBJ2-5,NA,TGTGCCAGCAGTTCTTCCCGGAGGGTCGGAGAGACCCAGTACTTC,CASSSSRRVGETQYF
NA,TRBV5-6,TRBJ2-6,NA,TGTGCCAGCAGCCCGGAGATCGGGACACGGAGCTCTGGGGCCAACGTCCTGACTTTC,CASSPEIGTRSSGANVLTF
NA,TRBV18,TRBJ2-7,NA,TGTGCCAGCTCACCCCCGGGACCTACTCGCGAGCAGTACTTC,CASSPPGPTREQYF
TRBD1,TRBV11-1,TRBJ1-6,NA,TGTGCCAGCAGCTCCGGGACAGTACCCCTTTCACCCCTCCACTTT,CASSSGTVPLSPLHF
TRBD1,TRBV29-1,TRBJ2-7,NA,TGCAGCGTCTCCTATACAGGGGGCTCCTACGAGCAGTACTTC,CSVSYTGGSYEQYF
NA,TRBV7-9,TRBJ2-7,NA,TGTGCCAGCAGCTTGGATTCTGGCGGGGCCGCCTACGAGCAGTACTTC,CASSLDSGGAAYEQYF
NA,TRBV11-2,TRBJ1-4,once,TGTGCCAGCAGCTGGGGTCTTAATGAAAAACTGTTTTTT,CASSWGLNEKLFF
NA,TRBV5-1,TRBJ2-5,once,TGCGCCAGCAGCTTGGTTGGACTCCTCGGCGGGGAGACCCAGTACTTC,CASSLVGLLGGETQYF
NA,TRBV19,TRBJ1-4,NA,TGTGCCAGTAGTGCGGGGAACACTGGCGCCAGTGAAAAACTGTTTTTT,CASSAGNTGASEKLFF
NA,TRBV14,TRBJ2-7,NA,TGTGCCAGCAGCCAAGATCCGAGGGAGCAGTACTTC,CASSQDPREQYF